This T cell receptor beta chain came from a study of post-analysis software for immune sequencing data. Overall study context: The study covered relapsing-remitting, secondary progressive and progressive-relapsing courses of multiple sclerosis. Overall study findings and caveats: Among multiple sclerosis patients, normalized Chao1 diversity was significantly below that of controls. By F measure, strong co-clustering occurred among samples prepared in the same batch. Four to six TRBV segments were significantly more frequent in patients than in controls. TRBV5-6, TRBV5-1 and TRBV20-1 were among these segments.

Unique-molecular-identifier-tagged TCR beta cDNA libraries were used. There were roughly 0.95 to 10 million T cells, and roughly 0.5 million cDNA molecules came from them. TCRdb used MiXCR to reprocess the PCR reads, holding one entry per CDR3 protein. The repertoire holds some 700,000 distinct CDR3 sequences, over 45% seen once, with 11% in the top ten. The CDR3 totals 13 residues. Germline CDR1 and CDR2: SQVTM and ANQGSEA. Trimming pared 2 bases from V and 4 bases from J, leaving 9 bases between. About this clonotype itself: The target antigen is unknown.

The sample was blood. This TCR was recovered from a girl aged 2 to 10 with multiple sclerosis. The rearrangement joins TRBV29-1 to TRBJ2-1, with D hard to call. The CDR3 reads CSVELTEYNEQFF. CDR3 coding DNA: TGCAGCGTTGAACTTACAGAATACAATGAGCAGTTCTTC.